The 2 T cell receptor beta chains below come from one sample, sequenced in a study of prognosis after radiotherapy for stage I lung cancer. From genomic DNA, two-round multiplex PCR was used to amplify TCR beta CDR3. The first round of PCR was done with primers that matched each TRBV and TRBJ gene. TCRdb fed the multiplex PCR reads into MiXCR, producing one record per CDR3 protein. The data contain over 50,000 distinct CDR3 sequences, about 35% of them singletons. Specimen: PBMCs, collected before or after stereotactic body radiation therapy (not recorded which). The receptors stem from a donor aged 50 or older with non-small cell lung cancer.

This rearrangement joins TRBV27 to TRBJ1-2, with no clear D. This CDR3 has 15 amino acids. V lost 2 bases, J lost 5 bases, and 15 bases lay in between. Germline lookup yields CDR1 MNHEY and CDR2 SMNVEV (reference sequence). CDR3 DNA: TGTGCCAGCAGTTTAGTACCAGTCGGACCTTATGGCTACACCTTC. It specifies CASSLVPVGPYGYTF.

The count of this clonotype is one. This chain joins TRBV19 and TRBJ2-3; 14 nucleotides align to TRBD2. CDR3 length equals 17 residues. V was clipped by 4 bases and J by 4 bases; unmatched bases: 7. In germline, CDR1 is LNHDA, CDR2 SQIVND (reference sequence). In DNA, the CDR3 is TGTGCCAGTAGTACCGGGACTAGCGGGAGTTTGGCAGATACGCAGTATTTT. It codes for CASSTGTSGSLADTQYF.